These 18 T cell receptor beta chains came from one sample sequenced in a study of shared clonotypes between healthy human individuals. Profiling relied on immunoSEQ multiplex PCR, and the TCRdb table lists in-frame clones only, not all of them. The data contain about 2.2 million clones, about 92% of them seen just once; the ten biggest clones take up around 1.7%. CD45RO-negative cells were positively selected for CCR7, leaving out terminally differentiated effector memory CD45RA+ cells. The sample was naive CD8+ T cells from PBMCs. All receptors come from a young man in good health. Some clones in this sample may be carry-over from other donors' samples.

This clone was observed once. CDR3 DNA: TGCAGCGTGCAGGGACCGAGTGGCGAGCAGTACTTC. Translated, it gives CSVQGPSGEQYF. The gene calls are TRBV29-1 and TRBJ2-7; D may match TRBD1 or TRBD2 (5 bases each). Between the trimmed V and J ends, which lost 6 bases and 6 bases, there was a span of 15 bases. This CDR3 comprises 12 residues. Germline-derived CDR1 and CDR2 are SQVTM and ANQGSEA.

This rearrangement joins TRBV11-2 to TRBJ1-2; 9 nucleotides line up with TRBD1. There are 14 residues in the CDR3. The J segment lost 6 bases and the V segment lost 3 bases, leaving 5 bases of the junction unmatched. From germline, CDR1 is SGHAT and CDR2 FQNNGV. CDR3 amino acids: CASSFTQGANGYTF. The CDR3 bases are TGTGCCAGCAGCTTTACACAGGGGGCGAATGGCTACACCTTC.

The chain recombines TRBV10-3 with TRBJ1-2; 10 bases map to TRBD1. V trimming: 9 bases; J trimming: 4 bases; junction bases outside the gene matches: 11. The V gene's germline CDR1 is ENHRY and CDR2 SYGVKD. The CDR3 extends over 15 amino acids. This chain's CDR3 is CAILRTGGQTYGYTF. The CDR3 DNA is TGTGCCATTCTAAGGACAGGGGGGCAAACCTATGGCTACACCTTC.

V is TRBV6-1 and J is TRBJ1-2, with D perhaps matching TRBD1 (6 bases). Germline-derived CDR1 and CDR2 are MNHNS and SASEGT. The CDR3 consists of 13 residues. V lost 6 bases to trimming and J lost 7 bases, with 15 bases between them. CDR3 residues: CASRVGQPTGYTF. In DNA form, the CDR3 reads TGTGCCAGCAGGGTAGGACAGCCAACTGGCTACACCTTC.

V and J are TRBV4-3 and TRBJ2-3; 11 positions match TRBD1. The V and J ends lost 0 bases and 7 bases, in that order; junction bases with no gene match: 6. CDR1 is LGHNA and CDR2 is YSLEER in the germline V gene. The CDR3 sequence is 16 residues long. CDR3 in amino acids: CASSQEGQGARYTQYF. CDR3 DNA sequence: TGCGCCAGCAGCCAAGAAGGACAGGGGGCTCGGTATACGCAGTATTTT.

The chain uses TRBV5-4 and TRBJ2-7; D not certain. The CDR3 extends over 14 amino acids. Germline-derived CDR1 and CDR2 are SGHNT and YYREEE (reference sequence). V was cut by 6 bases and J by 5 bases, with 18 bases left in between. The CDR3 reads CASKLERAHHEQYF. The CDR3 nucleotides are TGTGCCAGCAAGCTTGAAAGGGCCCATCACGAGCAGTACTTC. Full variable domain (outside the CDR3, taken from reference TRBV5-4 and TRBJ2-7): ETGVTQSPTHLIKTRGQQVTLRCSSQSGHNTVSWYQQALGQGPQFIFQYYREEENGRGNFPPRFSGLQFPNYSSELNVNALELDDSALYLCASKLERAHHEQYFGPGTRLTVT.

As regards this clone: Other DNA sequences from this sample encode an identical CDR3 as well. The chain has TRBV19 and TRBJ1-1; TRBD1 aligns across 7 bases. Losses at the gene ends were 6 bases for V and 4 bases for J; bases not matched to a gene: 5. The CDR3 extends over 13 amino acids. Looked up from germline, CDR1 is LNHDA and CDR2 is SQIVND (reference sequence). The CDR3 DNA reads TGTGCCAGTAGCGCAAACAGGGGCACTGAAGCTTTCTTT. Translating gives CASSANRGTEAFF.

The chain is built from TRBV12-5 and TRBJ2-1; 11 positions agree with TRBD2. From germline, CDR1 is LGHNT and CDR2 FRNRAP. The CDR3 covers 15 residues. V shed 4 bases and J 6 bases; nucleotides not matched to a gene: 5. Here the CDR3 reads CASGSPLAGGNEQFF. The DNA for the CDR3 is TGTGCTAGTGGTTCCCCCCTAGCGGGAGGCAATGAGCAGTTCTTC.

The rearrangement links TRBV19 to TRBJ2-7; possible D gene TRBD2, 5 bases. CDR3 length equals 16 residues. The V end was cut by 6 bases, the J end by 0 bases, with 18 bases between. Germline CDR1 LNHDA, CDR2 SQIVND (reference sequence). CDR3 DNA sequence: TGTGCCAGTAGCCGGCTACGGACGGGATACTCCTACGAGCAGTACTTC. It specifies CASSRLRTGYSYEQYF.

CDR3 coding DNA: TGTGCCAGCAGCCTCCCCCCTGGGGGCGATTCCTATGGCTACACCTTC. Protein sequence: CASSLPPGGDSYGYTF. The chain joins TRBV7-9 to TRBJ1-2; D possibly corresponds to TRBD1 (6 bases). The CDR3 sequence is 16 residues long. V lost 5 bases, J lost 4 bases, and 20 bases lay in between. Germline CDR1 SEHNR, CDR2 FQNEAQ (reference sequence).

The chain combines TRBV5-1 with TRBJ2-7, with D perhaps TRBD2 (5 bases). CDR1 and CDR2 (germline): SGHRS, YFSETQ. The CDR3 has 13 amino acids. V was clipped by 4 bases and J by 0 bases, with 8 bases between them. In DNA form, the CDR3 reads TGCGCCAGCAGCGAGGGAAGCTCCTACGAGCAGTACTTC. This codes for CASSEGSSYEQYF.

V gene TRBV5-1 combines with J gene TRBJ1-3, with a tentative D call TRBD1 (5 bases). Germline CDR1 and CDR2: SGHRS and YFSETQ. CDR3 length: 19 residues. The V gene lost 4 bases and the J gene lost 0 bases, with 23 bases spanning the gap. The CDR3: CASSKRGLTELFSGNTIYF. The CDR3 DNA is TGCGCCAGCAGCAAAAGGGGCCTGACTGAACTTTTCTCTGGAAACACCATATATTTT.

In the case of this clone: This CDR3 is also generated by other DNA sequences in the sample. The chain couples TRBV9 to TRBJ1-5, with 7 bases identical to TRBD1. CDR3 length: 15 residues. V shed 3 bases, J shed 1 base, and the junction held 4 bases outside the gene matches. Germline V CDR1 and CDR2: SGDLS, YYNGEE. The CDR3 DNA follows: TGTGCCAGCAGCGCCGGGACAGCCAGCAATCAGCCCCAGCATTTT. As protein: CASSAGTASNQPQHF.

The chain links TRBV27 to TRBJ2-7, with D maybe TRBD2 (6 bases). The CDR3 is 14 amino acids. Trimming shortened V by 3 bases and J by 5 bases, and 14 bases separated the two germline ends. Germline V gene data show CDR1 as MNHEY and CDR2 as SMNVEV (reference sequence). For the CDR3, the DNA is TGTGCCAGCAGTTTCTTGGGGCTAGCGAACGAGCAGTACTTC. Protein: CASSFLGLANEQYF.

The genes are TRBV30 and TRBJ1-6; D perhaps matches TRBD1 (6 bases). Trimming took 6 bases from V and 10 from J, leaving 16 bases between them. CDR1 is GTSNPN and CDR2 is SVGIG in the germline V gene (reference sequence). This CDR3 has 13 residues. CDR3 loop: CACHGQLNSPLHF. The DNA for the CDR3 is TGTGCCTGCCACGGACAGCTCAACTCACCCCTCCACTTT. Full variable domain (remainder filled in from reference TRBV30 and TRBJ1-6): SQTIHQWPATLVQPVGSPLSLECTVEGTSNPNLYWYRQAAGRGLQLLFYSVGIGQISSEVPQNLSASRPQDRQFILSSKKLLLSDSGFYLCACHGQLNSPLHFGNGTRLTVT.

This rearrangement joins TRBV9 to TRBJ1-1, with D maybe TRBD1 (6 bases). Trimming left V 4 bases short and J 3 bases short, with 10 bases between. Germline CDR1 is SGDLS and CDR2 is YYNGEE. The CDR3 totals 13 residues. CDR3 sequence: CASSSQGYTEAFF. CDR3 nucleotides: TGTGCCAGCAGCTCACAGGGCTACACTGAAGCTTTCTTT.

This chain joins TRBV19 and TRBJ2-3; D remains ambiguous. Germline CDR1 is LNHDA and CDR2 is SQIVND (reference sequence). The CDR3 is 13 residues long. Trimming took off 5 bases at V and 4 bases at J, with 10 bases between the two ends. The CDR3 nucleotides are TGTGCCAGTAGTTCGGGTTGGGCAGATACGCAGTATTTT. It codes for CASSSGWADTQYF.

In the case of this clone: The sample contains more than one DNA sequence encoding this CDR3. J is TRBJ1-2 and V is TRBV6-5; no definite D call. Trimming took off 2 bases at V and 5 bases at J, with 9 bases between the two ends. From germline, CDR1 is MNHEY and CDR2 SVGAGI. There are 13 residues in the CDR3. CDR3 in DNA: TGTGCCAGCAGTTACGCCCGGGATTATGGCTACACCTTC. Protein sequence: CASSYARDYGYTF.